This TCR beta chain was recovered during a study of Graves' ophthalmopathy and Graves' hyperthyroidism (dated by TCRdb to between 2017 and 2018). Study-level background: Peripheral blood was collected at initial diagnosis, before any treatment. TCR beta repertoire signatures were used to distinguish Graves' ophthalmopathy from Graves' hyperthyroidism and to predict progression to ophthalmopathy. In total, approximately 130 blood samples were TCR-sequenced: some 40 ophthalmopathy, some 75 hyperthyroidism and about 17 hyperthyroidism-to-ophthalmopathy patients. A discovery set of 100 patients (approximately 42 ophthalmopathy, about 55 stable hyperthyroidism) was enrolled to explore V-J signatures distinguishing ophthalmopathy from hyperthyroidism. An independent validation cohort was composed of 18 hyperthyroidism patients and around 16 patients who later progressed from hyperthyroidism to ophthalmopathy. In a handful of hyperthyroidism patients, the T-cell repertoire of thyroid tissue was compared with the T-cell repertoire of blood. After sampling, hyperthyroidism patients received methimazole starting at 30 mg daily, and ophthalmopathy patients received high-dose intravenous methylprednisolone.

The CDR3 spans 11 residues, from the cysteine through the phenylalanine. The sequence is cut down to CDR3 DNA, 33 bases in frame from base 1. V sheds 6 bases and J sheds 12 bases, leaving 17 bases between their ends. The germline V gene yields SQVTM for CDR1 and ANQGSEA for CDR2. For repertoire sequencing, TCR beta CDR3 regions were amplified from RNA transcripts. The first round of RT-PCR was done with HTBI primers and the Qiagen OneStep RT-PCR kit, and was followed by a second round of multiplex PCR, then size selection and purification. Sequencing of the libraries was carried out on an Illumina HiSeq2000 in paired-end mode with 100 bp reads. Per the original workflow: SOAPnuke was used to process the reads, throwing out any read that had adapters, had uncalled bases, had a mean Phred below 15, or lacked an exact constant-primer or identifier match. COPE v1.2.5 was used to merge high-quality paired reads. Each unique nucleotide sequence was treated as a clonotype, and MiTCR v1.1 was used to align the clonotypes to the IMGT TRB V, D and J references. The analysis was limited to V-J combinations with a frequency above 0.0001, which together covered approximately 99% of repertoires. For each V-J combination, a TCR clonal expansion and chaos score was defined as F50 clonal expansion divided by the chaos observed in the TCRdist matrix. Welch's t-statistics and random forest were used to reduce the features to approximately 13 V-J combinations, which were then used as input to a naive Bayes classifier. Thyroid-blood repertoire similarity was quantified with the Morisita-Horn index. Using fastp trimming at Q25 and MiXCR clonotype assembly, TCRdb reanalyzed the public sequencing data and kept in-frame beta chains. Here each entry gathers all rows of one CDR3 protein and keeps the most common genes and DNA. TCRdb assigned the V and J calls; the authors' analysis was not used. For this sample there are about 740,000 distinct CDR3 sequences; roughly 40% appear just once. The ten largest clonotypes hold 44% of the sample.

Regarding this clonotype: The antigen this receptor binds is unknown. Base quality data are lacking; no much larger clone is found one base away.

Results and caveats for the whole study, not just this receptor: Most expanded thyroid clonotypes with frequency above 0.001 were also detected in blood, suggesting blood repertoires may reflect the thyroid immune response. Sample size was not predetermined statistically, and investigators were not blinded to group allocation. In validation, the model predicted ophthalmopathy progression with 55% to 71% sensitivity and about 73% specificity; 12 predicted patients were CT-confirmed with GO in a median of about 6.1 months. In cross-validation, the 13-signature model distinguished ophthalmopathy from stable hyperthyroidism with approximately 90% sensitivity and over 81% specificity, while in the test set the corresponding values were roughly 80% and 75%.

The ophthalmopathy patients had moderately to severely active disease, with a Clinical Activity Score of 3 or higher, a NOSPECS grade of 4 or higher, and a disease duration of less than 3 months. Patients with other autoimmune diseases, uncontrolled infections, pregnancy or lactation were excluded from the study. Diagnosis relied on clinical symptoms, serum thyroxine, TRAb, thyroid ultrasound and orbital computed tomography. Using Ficoll-Paque density gradient centrifugation, PBMCs were isolated from about 9.4 ml of fresh peripheral blood. Total RNA was extracted with Trizol reagent and quality-checked on an Agilent 2100 Bioanalyzer.

The TCR was taken from an adult man with Graves' ophthalmopathy. Material: peripheral blood. The sequence links TRBV29-1 to TRBJ1-2; the D gene assignment is ambiguous. This receptor has the CDR3 CSVQVGMVDTF. The base sequence is TGCAGCGTCCAAGTGGGGATGGTGGACACCTTC. Beyond the CDR3, the reference TRBV29-1 and TRBJ1-2 genes provide the residues; the full variable domain reads: SAVISQKPSRDICQRGTSLTIQCQVDSQVTMMFWYRQQPGQSLTLIATANQGSEATYESGFVIDKFPISRPNLTFSTLTVSNMSPEDSSIYLCSVQVGMVDTFGSGTRLTVV.